Each of the 21 T cell receptor beta chains below was sequenced from the same sample in a study of blood T cell repertoires in COVID-19. TCRdb keeps only in-frame clones here, not all; method: immunoSEQ multiplex PCR. This table has a few hundred thousand clones, less than 90% appearing once. The sequenced sample was peripheral blood. These TCRs come from a man aged 55 to 70 with acute or convalescent COVID-19.

The chain uses TRBV27 and TRBJ2-7; 9 bases are shared with TRBD2. The CDR3 extends over 14 amino acids. Germline V gives CDR1 MNHEY, CDR2 SMNVEV (reference sequence). Trimming took 4 bases from V and 0 from J; bases not matched to a gene: 1. CDR3 protein: CASSSSGNSYEQYF. The CDR3 DNA reads TGTGCCAGCAGTTCTAGCGGGAACTCCTACGAGCAGTACTTC.

V gene TRBV6-5 combines with J gene TRBJ2-2, with D possibly being TRBD1 (6 bases). CDR1 and CDR2 (germline): MNHEY, SVGAGI. The CDR3 consists of 13 residues. Trimming removed 6 bases at V and 1 base at J, with 6 bases between. CDR3: CASRTGNTGELFF. For the CDR3, the DNA is TGTGCCAGCAGGACAGGGAACACCGGGGAGCTGTTTTTT.

The chain joins TRBV19 to TRBJ2-1; 9 bases are a match to TRBD2. This CDR3 has 15 residues. The V and J ends lost 4 bases and 4 bases, in that order; junction bases with no gene match: 5. Germline V lookup: CDR1 LNHDA, CDR2 SQIVND (reference sequence). This CDR3 is CASSTVSGSYNEQFF. The CDR3, as DNA: TGTGCCAGTAGTACCGTTAGCGGGAGTTACAATGAGCAGTTCTTC.

The chain employs TRBV19 and TRBJ2-2, with 9 bases that match TRBD1. Germline V gives CDR1 LNHDA, CDR2 SQIVND (reference sequence). With V trimmed by 5 bases and J by 6 bases, 4 bases remained unmatched. There are 14 residues in the CDR3. CDR3 sequence reads: CASSGTGSAGELFF. CDR3 DNA: TGTGCCAGTAGTGGGACAGGGTCGGCCGGGGAGCTGTTTTTT.

The chain couples TRBV5-1 to TRBJ2-7; the D gene is possibly TRBD1 (5 bases). The CDR3 totals 11 residues. Trimming took 6 bases from V and 5 from J, leaving 9 bases between them. Germline CDR1 and CDR2: SGHRS and YFSETQ. Written as DNA, the CDR3 is TGCGCCAGCATGCAGGGCGACGAGCAGTACTTC. It translates to CASMQGDEQYF.

The rearrangement links TRBV5-1 to TRBJ2-7; D is unresolved. The germline CDR1 and CDR2 sequences are SGHRS and YFSETQ. V lost 0 bases to trimming and J lost 2 bases, with 6 bases between them. The CDR3 covers 13 residues. CDR3 DNA: TGCGCCAGCAGCTTGGAACTTACCTACGAGCAGTACTTC. Its translation is CASSLELTYEQYF. The entire variable domain, with the rest obtained from reference TRBV5-1 and TRBJ2-7, is as follows: KAGVTQTPRYLIKTRGQQVTLSCSPISGHRSVSWYQQTPGQGLQFLFEYFSETQRNKGNFPGRFSGRQFSNSRSEMNVSTLELGDSALYLCASSLELTYEQYFGPGTRLTVT.

The V and J genes are TRBV7-9 and TRBJ2-5; the match to TRBD1 covers 8 bases. Trimming cost V 4 bases and J 6 bases; bases outside gene matches: 13. Germline V lookup: CDR1 SEHNR, CDR2 FQNEAQ (reference sequence). CDR3 size: 16 residues. CDR3 residues: CASSSADRDWWKTQYF. The CDR3, as DNA: TGTGCCAGCAGCTCCGCGGACAGGGACTGGTGGAAGACCCAGTACTTC.

This chain joins TRBV13 and TRBJ1-2; D perhaps matches TRBD1 (5 bases). CDR1 PRHDT and CDR2 FYEKMQ come from the germline V gene (reference sequence). The ends were cut back, 2 bases at V and 1 base at J, with 11 bases in the middle. This CDR3 contains 15 residues. In DNA, the CDR3 is TGTGCCAGCAGCTTACGGGGGGGAGTTAACTATGGCTACACCTTC. This translates into CASSLRGGVNYGYTF.

This chain connects TRBV11-2 to TRBJ1-1; D unresolved. Germline loops: CDR1 SGHAT, CDR2 FQNNGV. This CDR3 is 15 amino acids long. V shed 2 bases and J shed 6 bases, with 16 bases lying between them. CDR3 amino acids: CASSLRGGRLAEAFF. The DNA of the CDR3 is TGTGCCAGCAGCTTACGGGGAGGGAGATTGGCTGAAGCTTTCTTT.

This chain uses TRBV5-6 with TRBJ1-2; a possible D gene is TRBD1 (5 bases). The ends were cut back, 6 bases at V and 7 bases at J, with 16 bases in the middle. Germline V CDR1 and CDR2: SGHDT, YYEEEE. The CDR3 runs 13 residues. The CDR3 DNA is TGTGCCAGCACACTCCAGGGTTCGGTTGGCTACACCTTC. Translation gives CASTLQGSVGYTF.

This sequence joins TRBV28 and TRBJ1-1, with D tentatively TRBD1 (5 bases). Germline V gene data show CDR1 as MDHEN and CDR2 as SYDVKM. The CDR3 totals 15 residues. V shed 5 bases and J shed 10 bases, with 23 bases lying between them. CDR3 amino acids: CASSPPSLGQLGAFF. The CDR3 DNA follows: TGTGCCAGCAGTCCCCCATCCCTGGGGCAGCTTGGAGCTTTCTTT. Full variable domain (remainder filled in from reference TRBV28 and TRBJ1-1): DVKVTQSSRYLVKRTGEKVFLECVQDMDHENMFWYRQDPGLGLRLIYFSYDVKMKEKGDIPEGYSVSREKKERFSLILESASTNQTSMYLCASSPPSLGQLGAFFGQGTRLTVV.

The chain joins TRBV5-1 to TRBJ1-1; perhaps TRBD1 as D (5 bases). This CDR3 contains 14 residues. Germline CDR1 is SGHRS and CDR2 is YFSETQ. The V end was cut by 1 base, the J end by 5 bases, with 12 bases between. The CDR3 nucleotides read TGCGCCAGCAGCTTGTATGGGGCAAGGACTGAAGCTTTCTTT. It is translated as CASSLYGARTEAFF.

The rearrangement uses TRBV3-1 (or the pseudogene TRBV3-2) and TRBJ1-2; unclear D gene. Germline assignment: CDR1 LGHDT and CDR2 YNNKEL (reference sequence). This CDR3 is 12 amino acids long. V lost 1 base, J lost 7 bases, and 7 bases lay in between. The DNA of the CDR3 is TGTGCCAGCAGCCAAGGAGGCGCTGGCTACACCTTC. This sequence encodes CASSQGGAGYTF.

This clone was picked up one time. The chain couples TRBV14 to TRBJ2-1; 7 positions match TRBD1. Germline V gene lookup returns CDR1 SGHDN and CDR2 FVKESK. CDR3 length: 16 residues. J lost 3 bases, V lost 4 bases, and 9 bases had no gene match. This CDR3 reads CASSPLTGDSYNEQFF. As DNA, the CDR3 is TGTGCCAGCAGCCCCTTAACAGGGGACAGCTACAATGAGCAGTTCTTC. Filled out from reference TRBV14 and TRBJ2-1, the complete variable domain reads EAGVTQFPSHSVIEKGQTVTLRCDPISGHDNLYWYRRVMGKEIKFLLHFVKESKQDESGMPNNRFLAERTGGTYSTLKVQPAELEDSGVYFCASSPLTGDSYNEQFFGPGTRLTVL.

The chain is built from TRBV18 and TRBJ2-7; perhaps TRBD1 as D (5 bases). CDR1 is KGHSH and CDR2 is LQKENI in the germline V gene. This CDR3 has 13 residues. The V end was cut by 6 bases, the J end by 6 bases, with 15 bases between. For the CDR3, the DNA is TGTGCCAGCTCCACCGGTCAGGGATCCGAGCAGTACTTC. Encoded protein: CASSTGQGSEQYF.

The V and J genes are TRBV19 and TRBJ1-5; D may be TRBD1 (6 bases). This CDR3 has 14 residues. The V end was cut by 1 base, the J end by 4 bases, with 8 bases between. Germline CDR1 LNHDA, CDR2 SQIVND (reference sequence). The CDR3 sequence is CASSIAQGNQPQHF. The CDR3 DNA follows: TGTGCCAGTAGTATAGCCCAGGGGAATCAGCCCCAGCATTTT.

This clone showed up just once. The chain combines TRBV11-2 with TRBJ1-2; 10 nucleotides line up with TRBD1. V was pared by 4 bases and J by 5 bases, with 4 bases of the junction left unmatched. This CDR3 has 14 amino acids. CDR1 SGHAT and CDR2 FQNNGV come from the germline V gene. In nucleotides, the CDR3 is TGTGCCAGCAGCTCGAGGACAGGGGGATATGGCTACACCTTC. The encoded protein is CASSSRTGGYGYTF.

This clone was recorded a few times. The J gene is TRBJ1-6, the V gene TRBV7-3; TRBD1 matches 7 bases. V was pared by 4 bases and J by 2 bases, with 5 bases of the junction left unmatched. Per the germline V gene, CDR1 is SGHTA and CDR2 is FQGTGA. The CDR3 is made up of 16 amino acids. CDR3 in DNA: TGTGCCAGCAGCTCCTCAGACAGGGCCTATAATTCACCCCTCCACTTT. Its protein is CASSSSDRAYNSPLHF.

This sequence joins TRBV5-8 and TRBJ2-3, with 8 positions matching TRBD2. V lost 5 bases and J lost 5; bases outside the gene matches: 7. The CDR3 spans 14 residues. Germline CDR1 SGHTS, CDR2 YDEGEE. CDR3 amino acids: CASRESGSQDTQYF. CDR3 nucleotide sequence: TGTGCCAGCAGGGAGAGCGGGAGTCAAGATACGCAGTATTTT.

The chain employs TRBV19 and TRBJ2-7, with a possible D match to TRBD1 (5 bases). Trimming shortened V by 4 bases and J by 2 bases, and 18 bases separated the two germline ends. Germline V gene sequence: CDR1 LNHDA, CDR2 SQIVND (reference sequence). The CDR3 covers 16 residues. The CDR3 loop reads CASSKGSTRAPYEQYF. CDR3 nucleotides: TGTGCCAGTAGTAAGGGGTCGACACGGGCTCCCTACGAGCAGTACTTC.

The chain is built from TRBV5-4 and TRBJ2-5; 8 positions agree with TRBD2. The J segment lost 7 bases and the V segment lost 2 bases, leaving 4 bases of the junction unmatched. Germline CDR1 SGHNT, CDR2 YYREEE (reference sequence). This CDR3 spans 13 amino acids. DNA of the CDR3: TGTGCCAGCAGCTTAGCGGGAGAGGGGACCCAGTACTTC. Translated: CASSLAGEGTQYF. The full variable domain, in which reference TRBV5-4 and TRBJ2-5 provide the parts outside the CDR3, is ETGVTQSPTHLIKTRGQQVTLRCSSQSGHNTVSWYQQALGQGPQFIFQYYREEENGRGNFPPRFSGLQFPNYSSELNVNALELDDSALYLCASSLAGEGTQYFGPGTRLLVL.